This is a list of T cell receptor beta chains from one sample in a study of blood T cell repertoires in COVID-19. The method was immunoSEQ multiplex PCR; TCRdb's version includes in-frame clones alone and lacks a portion of them. The data hold a few hundred thousand clones, with around 87% observed a single time. Input material: peripheral blood. The receptors shown here come from a man aged 45 to 65 with active or convalescent COVID-19. CDR3s include the opening cysteine and the closing phenylalanine or tryptophan. Fields, in order: J gene, clone size, V gene, D gene, CDR3 protein, CDR3 DNA. A D gene is named only where the DNA matches it firmly. Expanded clones are given a class, and other clones once, few, many or no size at all.

TRBJ2-7	-	TRBV5-1	-	CASSLVGVAYEQYF	TGCGCCAGCAGCTTGGTGGGAGTAGCCTACGAGCAGTACTTC
TRBJ1-1	-	TRBV18	-	CASSGERNTEAFF	TGTGCCAGCTCCGGGGAGAGGAACACTGAAGCTTTCTTT
TRBJ2-2	once	TRBV7-3	-	CASSLTAAVPGELFF	TGTGCCAGCAGCTTAACGGCGGCGGTTCCCGGGGAGCTGTTTTTT
TRBJ2-7	once	TRBV11-2	-	CASSRQEKVEQYF	TGTGCCAGCAGCCGGCAGGAAAAAGTCGAGCAGTACTTC
TRBJ2-1	-	TRBV3-1/TRBV3-2	TRBD2	CASSQNSGNNNEQFF	TGTGCCAGCAGCCAAAATAGCGGGAACAACAATGAGCAGTTCTTC
TRBJ1-1	-	TRBV12-3/TRBV12-4	TRBD1	CASRGTGRAEAFF	TGTGCCAGCAGAGGGACAGGGCGCGCTGAAGCTTTCTTT
TRBJ1-2	-	TRBV7-9	-	CASSLYRGTSRDYGYTF	TGTGCCAGCAGCTTATACCGCGGGACCTCGAGGGACTATGGCTACACCTTC
TRBJ1-2	once	TRBV25-1	TRBD1	CASSETGTGGNYGYTF	TGTGCCAGCAGTGAAACCGGGACAGGGGGCAACTATGGCTACACCTTC
TRBJ1-1	once	TRBV6-5	-	CASSPRTGSVTEAFF	TGTGCCAGCAGTCCACGTACAGGGTCTGTGACTGAAGCTTTCTTT
TRBJ1-3	-	TRBV6-2/TRBV6-3	TRBD1	CASSYSRTGLGNTIYF	TGTGCCAGCAGTTACTCGCGGACAGGGCTTGGAAACACCATATATTTT
TRBJ1-1	few	TRBV28	-	CASSLIGGIEAFF	TGTGCCAGCAGTTTAATAGGCGGCATCGAAGCTTTCTTT
TRBJ2-2	-	TRBV15	-	CATSKGGRETGELFF	TGTGCCACCAGCAAGGGAGGCAGGGAAACCGGGGAGCTGTTTTTT
TRBJ2-4	-	TRBV3-1/TRBV3-2	-	CASSQRGGWGQNIQYF	TGTGCCAGCAGCCAAAGGGGTGGGTGGGGGCAAAACATTCAGTACTTC
TRBJ2-3	-	TRBV18	TRBD1	CASSSGQTDTQYF	TGTGCCAGCTCATCGGGACAGACAGATACGCAGTATTTT
TRBJ2-7	once	TRBV21-1	-	CASSPTGLSVEQYF	TGTGCCAGCAGTCCGACAGGGTTATCGGTCGAGCAGTACTTC
TRBJ1-2	-	TRBV6-2/TRBV6-3	TRBD1	CASSYWARGNYGYTF	TGTGCCAGCAGTTACTGGGCCAGGGGGAACTATGGCTACACCTTC
TRBJ2-1	-	TRBV11-2	-	CASSLSPWANNEQFF	TGTGCCAGCAGCTTGTCCCCCTGGGCGAACAATGAGCAGTTCTTC
TRBJ1-2	-	TRBV28	-	CASSLQGSYGYTF	TGTGCCAGCAGCTTACAGGGATCTTATGGCTACACCTTC
TRBJ1-1	-	TRBV6-2/TRBV6-3	TRBD1	CASSRDRGDTEAFF	TGTGCCAGCAGCCGTGACAGGGGGGACACTGAAGCTTTCTTT
TRBJ2-5	-	TRBV6-5	-	CASQGVLETQYF	TGTGCCAGCCAGGGTGTTTTGGAGACCCAGTACTTC
TRBJ2-1	-	TRBV4-3	TRBD2	CASSLTSGADNEQFF	TGCGCCAGCAGCCTCACTAGCGGGGCGGACAATGAGCAGTTCTTC
TRBJ1-2	-	TRBV7-9	TRBD1	CASSPGTGALYGYTF	TGTGCCAGCAGCCCCGGGACAGGGGCTCTCTATGGCTACACCTTC
TRBJ1-5	few	TRBV19	-	CASTPGGRQPQHF	TGTGCCAGTACCCCGGGAGGAAGGCAGCCCCAGCATTTT
TRBJ1-6	-	TRBV20-1	-	CSAPQGNTLHF	TGCAGTGCCCCCCAGGGCAATACCCTCCACTTT
TRBJ1-2	-	TRBV7-2	TRBD1	CASSLDGQGGYGYTF	TGTGCCAGCAGCTTAGACGGACAGGGAGGGTATGGCTACACCTTC
TRBJ1-6	-	TRBV25-1	TRBD1	CASSVSGQGNSPLHF	TGTGCCAGCAGTGTCTCCGGACAGGGTAATTCACCCCTCCACTTT
TRBJ2-1	-	TRBV19	TRBD1	CASSIGQGRGNEQFF	TGTGCCAGTAGTATCGGACAGGGCCGGGGGAATGAGCAGTTCTTC
TRBJ2-3	once	TRBV27	TRBD2	CASSLSSLAGGIVTDTQYF	TGTGCCAGCAGTTTATCTTCACTAGCGGGGGGAATCGTCACAGATACGCAGTATTTT
TRBJ2-1	once	TRBV27	TRBD1	CASSLGQRSEQFF	TGTGCCAGCAGTCTGGGACAGAGAAGCGAGCAGTTCTTC
TRBJ1-4	-	TRBV2	-	CASSAARSNEKLFF	TGTGCCAGCAGCGCAGCGAGATCTAATGAAAAACTGTTTTTT
TRBJ1-6	-	TRBV7-2	-	CASSLVRSYGVSPLHF	TGTGCCAGCAGCTTAGTGCGGTCTTACGGGGTTTCACCCCTCCACTTT
TRBJ2-7	-	TRBV6-5	TRBD2	CASSYSKRDYEQYF	TGTGCCAGCAGTTACTCAAAGCGGGACTACGAGCAGTACTTC
TRBJ2-1	-	TRBV4-1	TRBD2	CASSRTRTSGSSYNEQFF	TGCGCCAGCAGCCGCACCAGGACTAGCGGTAGCTCCTACAATGAGCAGTTCTTC
TRBJ1-2	once	TRBV7-9	TRBD1	CASSLALRDRDDGYTF	TGTGCCAGCAGCTTAGCGCTTCGGGACAGGGACGATGGCTACACCTTC
TRBJ1-5	-	TRBV28	-	CASSLRGQPQHF	TGTGCCAGCAGTTTACGGGGTCAGCCCCAGCATTTT
TRBJ1-1	-	TRBV4-3	TRBD1	CASSQDRTGLSTEAFF	TGCGCCAGCAGCCAAGACCGGACAGGTCTAAGCACTGAAGCTTTCTTT
TRBJ1-1	-	TRBV7-3	TRBD1	CASSSTGGLAFF	TGTGCCAGCAGCTCGACAGGGGGTTTAGCTTTCTTT
TRBJ1-1	once	TRBV6-6	-	CASSYLDMEAFF	TGTGCCAGCAGTTACTTGGACATGGAAGCTTTCTTT
TRBJ1-2	-	TRBV10-2	TRBD1	CASSEIQGYYGYTF	TGCGCCAGCAGTGAGATACAGGGGTACTATGGCTACACCTTC
TRBJ1-1	-	TRBV3-1/TRBV3-2	-	CASSLRGREVNTEAFF	TGTGCCAGCAGCCTACGGGGGAGGGAAGTGAACACTGAAGCTTTCTTT
TRBJ2-7	-	TRBV28	-	CASSLLTPGYEQYF	TGTGCCAGCAGTTTACTGACGCCGGGATACGAGCAGTACTTC
TRBJ1-6	-	TRBV5-4	-	CASSVQGSENSPLHF	TGTGCCAGCAGCGTACAGGGATCGGAGAATTCACCCCTCCACTTT
TRBJ1-6	-	TRBV9	-	CASSAAVGSNNSPLHF	TGTGCCAGCAGCGCAGCCGTGGGCAGTAATAATTCACCCCTCCACTTT
TRBJ1-1	-	TRBV7-3	-	CASSLSGQVENTEAFF	TGTGCCAGCAGCTTATCCGGACAAGTTGAAAACACTGAAGCTTTCTTT
TRBJ1-2	-	TRBV7-2	TRBD1	CASSSRGHYGYTF	TGTGCCAGCAGCTCCAGGGGGCACTATGGCTACACCTTC
TRBJ2-2	-	TRBV3-1/TRBV3-2	TRBD2	CASSQERSGRILGELFF	TGTGCCAGCAGCCAAGAACGTAGCGGGAGGATACTCGGGGAGCTGTTTTTT
TRBJ1-1	few	TRBV6-2/TRBV6-3	-	CASSNGVFLGNTEAFF	TGTGCCAGCAGCAACGGGGTCTTCCTGGGGAACACTGAAGCTTTCTTT
TRBJ2-3	once	TRBV7-3	-	CASSRGTVTDTQYF	TGTGCCAGCAGCCGCGGGACAGTGACAGATACGCAGTATTTT
TRBJ2-2	-	TRBV28	TRBD2	CASVAGAITGELFF	TGTGCCAGCGTAGCGGGGGCCATCACCGGGGAGCTGTTTTTT
TRBJ1-5	-	TRBV6-5	-	CASSRDRLNQPQHF	TGTGCCAGCAGTAGAGACAGGTTAAATCAGCCCCAGCATTTT
TRBJ1-5	-	TRBV18	TRBD1	CASSPGTGGNQPQHF	TGTGCCAGCTCACCCGGGACAGGGGGCAATCAGCCCCAGCATTTT
TRBJ1-1	-	TRBV6-2/TRBV6-3	-	CASSYSMRQNTEAFF	TGTGCCAGCAGTTACTCGATGAGACAGAACACTGAAGCTTTCTTT
TRBJ2-5	-	TRBV5-1	-	CASSRVVQETQYF	TGCGCCAGCAGCCGAGTGGTCCAAGAGACCCAGTACTTC
TRBJ1-5	few	TRBV28	TRBD1	CASSYPGQLNQPQHF	TGTGCCAGCAGTTATCCGGGACAGCTCAATCAGCCCCAGCATTTT
TRBJ2-1	-	TRBV15	TRBD2	CATRASGSDEQFF	TGTGCCACCAGGGCTAGCGGGAGCGATGAGCAGTTCTTC
TRBJ1-2	-	TRBV29-1	-	CSVERGLYGYTF	TGCAGCGTTGAACGGGGTCTATATGGCTACACCTTC
TRBJ2-2	once	TRBV11-2	-	CASSLGTFKQITGELFF	TGTGCCAGCAGCTTGGGGACTTTTAAGCAAATCACCGGGGAGCTGTTTTTT
TRBJ2-3	once	TRBV11-3	TRBD2	CASSQGLAGAGDTQYF	TGTGCCAGCAGCCAAGGACTAGCGGGAGCGGGAGATACGCAGTATTTT
TRBJ1-2	-	TRBV19	TRBD1	CASSPKSLTGENYGYTF	TGTGCCAGTAGTCCCAAAAGCCTCACAGGGGAAAACTATGGCTACACCTTC
TRBJ1-6	-	TRBV7-9	-	CASSLRGRGGSPLHF	TGTGCCAGCAGCTTAAGGGGTAGGGGTGGCTCACCCCTCCACTTT